One and the same sample provided the 8 T cell receptor beta chains below, sequenced in a study of T cell repertoires in cytomegalovirus infection. TCRdb re-called the reads through MiXCR, storing one row per CDR3 protein. Here the sample spans about 310,000 distinct CDR3 sequences, roughly 25% being singletons. The antigens these receptors bind are not known. Sample: cultured PBMCs, taken from culture after CMV antigen stimulation. The receptors were gathered from a human donor in good health (CMV status not recorded). Some clones in this sample may be carry-over from other donors' samples.

This sequence joins TRBV7-9 and TRBJ2-7, with D perhaps TRBD1 (5 bases). The germline V and J ends were trimmed by 7 bases and 3 bases, with 16 bases remaining between them. CDR1 is SEHNR, CDR2 FQNEAQ, per germline (reference sequence). The CDR3 length is 14 residues. Written as DNA, the CDR3 is TGTGCCAGCAACCCAGACAGTTCCCTCTACGAGCAGTACTTC. The encoded protein is CASNPDSSLYEQYF.

The CDR3 protein is CASSLPGRNQPQHF. Written as DNA, the CDR3 is TGTGCCAGCAGCCTTCCGGGACGCAATCAGCCCCAGCATTTT. The gene calls are TRBV7-8 and TRBJ1-5; D is perhaps TRBD1 (5 bases). V lost 5 bases and J lost 2, with 10 bases in between. This CDR3 comprises 14 residues. CDR1 is SGHVS, CDR2 FQNEAQ, per germline.

The gene calls are TRBV4-1 and TRBJ2-2; 9 positions agree with TRBD1. Trimming took 1 base from V and 6 from J; bases not matched to a gene: 9. The CDR3 spans 17 residues. From germline, CDR1 is MGHRA and CDR2 YSYEKL. CDR3 sequence: CASSQGPGQGGPGELFF. The CDR3 DNA is TGCGCCAGCAGCCAAGGACCGGGACAGGGAGGTCCCGGGGAGCTGTTTTTT.

This clonotype was seen a few times. This chain joins TRBV10-2 and TRBJ1-4, with D possibly being TRBD1 (5 bases). Germline V gives CDR1 WSHSY, CDR2 SAAADI. Trimming pared 3 bases from V and 5 bases from J, leaving 10 bases between. The CDR3 has 14 amino acids. The CDR3 nucleotides read TGCGCCAGCAGTGAACCAGGGCGCAATGAAAAACTGTTTTTT. It encodes CASSEPGRNEKLFF.

CDR3 sequence reads: CASSRDRGEETQYF. DNA for the CDR3: TGTGCCAGCAGCAGGGACAGGGGGGAGGAGACCCAGTACTTC. The chain combines TRBV7-2 with TRBJ2-5, with 11 bases matching TRBD1. In germline, CDR1 is SGHTA, CDR2 FQGNSA. The CDR3 sequence is 14 residues long. J lost 5 bases, V lost 5 bases, and 4 bases had no gene match.

This clonotype occurred many times. The chain employs TRBV7-2 and TRBJ2-1; 9 bases match TRBD1. Germline V gives CDR1 SGHTA, CDR2 FQGNSA. The V segment lost 6 bases and the J segment 0 bases; nucleotides outside the gene matches: 6. This CDR3 comprises 16 residues. Written as DNA, the CDR3 is TGTGCCAGCAGACTAACAGGGGGCGCCTCCTACAATGAGCAGTTCTTC. It is translated as CASRLTGGASYNEQFF.

This clonotype was seen a handful of times. The V and J genes are TRBV11-2 and TRBJ2-7; D perhaps matches TRBD1 (5 bases). There are 12 residues in the CDR3. Germline-derived CDR1 and CDR2 are SGHAT and FQNNGV. Deletions cut 2 bases from V and 4 bases from J, with 6 bases between. The CDR3 DNA sequence: TGTGCCAGCAGCTTACAGGGATACGAGCAGTACGTC. This codes for CASSLQGYEQYV.

The V gene is TRBV20-1, the J gene TRBJ2-5; 9 bases map to TRBD1. Losses at the gene ends were 3 bases for V and 4 bases for J; bases not matched to a gene: 3. CDR1 is DFQATT and CDR2 is SNEGSKA in the germline V gene (reference sequence). CDR3 length: 13 amino acids. The CDR3 nucleotides are TGCAGTGCTAGCCAGACAGGGGGAGAGACCCAGTACTTC. It specifies CSASQTGGETQYF.